The text below deals with one T cell receptor (beta chain). Its antigen is currently unknown. This sample is part of a study of cytomegalovirus exposure and HLA in healthy donors. Points from the study as a whole: In a later analysis, HLA-C alleles had the fewest associated TCRs, DRB1 alleles the most. Accounts indicate the classifier identified cytomegalovirus status with strong specificity and sensitivity.

Germline V lookup: CDR1 MNHEY, CDR2 SVGAGI. The CDR3 length is 14 residues. V was clipped by 7 bases and J by 0 bases, with 12 bases between them. PCR used 60 Vbeta primers and 13 Jbeta primers. TCRdb keeps only in-frame clones here, not all; method: immunoSEQ multiplex PCR. There are approximately 130,000 clones in the sample; about four fifths occur only once, and roughly 9% lies in the top ten. V usage is TRBV6-5 and J usage is TRBJ1-2; D perhaps matches TRBD1 (5 bases). The receptor was isolated from a woman between 50 and 59 years old in good health and CMV-seropositive. Specimen: PBMCs. CDR3 amino acids: CASISFRANYGYTF. The CDR3 DNA reads TGTGCCAGCATTAGCTTCAGGGCTAACTATGGCTACACCTTC.